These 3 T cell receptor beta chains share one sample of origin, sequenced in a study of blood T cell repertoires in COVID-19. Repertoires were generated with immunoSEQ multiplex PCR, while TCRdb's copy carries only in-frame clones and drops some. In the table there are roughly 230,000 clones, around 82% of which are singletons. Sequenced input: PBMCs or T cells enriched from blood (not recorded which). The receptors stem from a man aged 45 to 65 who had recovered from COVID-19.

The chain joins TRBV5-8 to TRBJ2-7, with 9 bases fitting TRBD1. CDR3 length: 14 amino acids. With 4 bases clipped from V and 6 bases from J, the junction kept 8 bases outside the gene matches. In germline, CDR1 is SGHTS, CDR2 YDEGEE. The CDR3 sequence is CASSLDRGYIEQYF. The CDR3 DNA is TGTGCCAGCAGCCTTGACAGGGGGTATATCGAGCAGTACTTC.

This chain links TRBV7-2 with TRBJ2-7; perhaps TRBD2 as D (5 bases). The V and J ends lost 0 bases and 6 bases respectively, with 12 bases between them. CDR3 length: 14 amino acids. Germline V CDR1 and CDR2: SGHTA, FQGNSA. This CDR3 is CASSLASRGGEQYF. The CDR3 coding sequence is TGTGCCAGCAGCTTAGCCTCGCGTGGAGGCGAGCAGTACTTC.

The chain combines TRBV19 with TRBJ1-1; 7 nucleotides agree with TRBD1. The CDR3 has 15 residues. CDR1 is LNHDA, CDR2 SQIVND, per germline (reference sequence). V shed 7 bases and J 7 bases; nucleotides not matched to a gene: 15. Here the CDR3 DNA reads TGTGCCAGTAATTGGGACAGCAGAAGCCCGGGTGAAGCTTTCTTT. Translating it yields CASNWDSRSPGEAFF.